The rows below give T cell receptor beta chains drawn from one sample of a study of T cells in Graves' hyperthyroidism and ophthalmopathy. TCRdb recomputed calls from the multiplex PCR reads with MiXCR, one row per CDR3 protein. The data contain under 650,000 distinct CDR3 sequences, 16% of them singletons. The source material was blood. The receptors were sampled from a woman aged 25-40 years with Graves' hyperthyroidism. Each CDR3 is given with its conserved first and last residue. Each record gives: clone size, CDR3 length, V gene, CDR3 protein. Size values are once, few and many counts, or a class for expanded clones, and some rows have none.

clone size: many
CDR3 length: 12
V gene: TRBV28
CDR3 protein: CASTPRREKLFF

clone size: few
CDR3 length: 15
V gene: TRBV27
CDR3 protein: CASSFSVGVGSPLHF

clone size: few
CDR3 length: 15
V gene: TRBV20-1
CDR3 protein: CSATPPSGKLNIQYF

clone size: many
CDR3 length: 15
V gene: TRBV2
CDR3 protein: CASSEAGISGNTIYF

clone size: many
CDR3 length: 14
V gene: TRBV5-1
CDR3 protein: CASSLLSGADTQYF

clone size: many
CDR3 length: 14
V gene: TRBV2
CDR3 protein: CASSVLAPSYEQYF

clone size: NA
CDR3 length: 13
V gene: TRBV7-9
CDR3 protein: CASSSLGDTEAFF

clone size: many
CDR3 length: 14
V gene: TRBV11-1
CDR3 protein: CASSSAGQENIQYF

clone size: many
CDR3 length: 13
V gene: TRBV28
CDR3 protein: CASKAVIYNEQFF

clone size: NA
CDR3 length: 16
V gene: TRBV20-1
CDR3 protein: CSAILWTGALSSPLHF

clone size: many
CDR3 length: 15
V gene: TRBV6-2/TRBV6-3
CDR3 protein: CASRMTGRAKNIQYF

clone size: NA
CDR3 length: 16
V gene: TRBV9
CDR3 protein: CASSEMDRVGYNEQFF

clone size: many
CDR3 length: 16
V gene: TRBV20-1
CDR3 protein: CSARDPDRGRMLGYTF

clone size: many
CDR3 length: 18
V gene: TRBV28
CDR3 protein: CASSFSPWGGYSTDTQYF

clone size: NA
CDR3 length: 14
V gene: TRBV4-1
CDR3 protein: CASSQPTLGNEQFF

clone size: NA
CDR3 length: 16
V gene: TRBV7-2
CDR3 protein: CASSTYNRAGANVLTF

clone size: many
CDR3 length: 14
V gene: TRBV3-1
CDR3 protein: CASTYSGDQETQYF

clone size: many
CDR3 length: 14
V gene: TRBV20-1
CDR3 protein: CSARGDTFPYEQYF

clone size: NA
CDR3 length: 15
V gene: TRBV19
CDR3 protein: CASRTQTGGEQPQHF

clone size: few
CDR3 length: 15
V gene: TRBV24-1
CDR3 protein: CATSDIRAATEKLFF

clone size: NA
CDR3 length: 13
V gene: TRBV7-2
CDR3 protein: CASSLSGTSEQYF

clone size: NA
CDR3 length: 13
V gene: TRBV12-3/TRBV12-4
CDR3 protein: CASRTSGRNTQYF

clone size: NA
CDR3 length: 16
V gene: TRBV28
CDR3 protein: CASSPSLAGGRGIQYF

clone size: few
CDR3 length: 15
V gene: TRBV20-1
CDR3 protein: CSATIPGGWIYEQYF

clone size: NA
CDR3 length: 14
V gene: TRBV19
CDR3 protein: CASSPPAENTEAFF

clone size: many
CDR3 length: 16
V gene: TRBV18
CDR3 protein: CASSPILGQGMDEQFF

clone size: once
CDR3 length: 15
V gene: TRBV13
CDR3 protein: CASGEIGQAYYGYTF

clone size: many
CDR3 length: 15
V gene: TRBV20-1
CDR3 protein: CSAKSLAGSTDTQYF

clone size: few
CDR3 length: 14
V gene: TRBV7-9
CDR3 protein: CASSQISAGSEQYF

clone size: few
CDR3 length: 13
V gene: TRBV7-3
CDR3 protein: CASSGLAGGEQFF